This T cell receptor beta chain derives from a study of radiation and T cells in renal cell carcinoma. Overall study context: Nephrectomy followed 15 Gy stereotactic body radiation by 4 weeks.

Concerning this clone itself: The target antigen is unknown.

Study-wide results and caveats: In blood, top tumor clones expanded by 2 weeks, shrinking by 4. No pretreatment tumor biopsies were available for baseline clonotypes.

Time point meaning: baseline pretreatment blood. Described treatment: 15 Gy SBRT to primary tumor, nephrectomy 4 weeks later. Blood was sampled at baseline, 2 weeks and 4 weeks after SBRT. The table came from immunoSEQ multiplex PCR; TCRdb's copy has only in-frame clones and leaves some out. The table includes some 140,000 clones, 70% to 90% detected once. This clonotype originated in a woman aged 50 to 65 with renal cell carcinoma. Sample: blood, taken from a patient whose treatment included radiotherapy and nephrectomy.

The CDR3 DNA is TGCGCCAGCAGCGCGGGACTGTTCCAGGGGGGAGAGGGAGAGACCCAGTACTTC. Translated: CASSAGLFQGGEGETQYF. The chain has TRBV5-1 and TRBJ2-5; perhaps TRBD1 as D (7 bases). V lost 4 bases and J 4 bases, leaving 26 bases between the germline ends. CDR1 and CDR2 from the germline V gene are SGHRS and YFSETQ. CDR3 length: 18 amino acids.